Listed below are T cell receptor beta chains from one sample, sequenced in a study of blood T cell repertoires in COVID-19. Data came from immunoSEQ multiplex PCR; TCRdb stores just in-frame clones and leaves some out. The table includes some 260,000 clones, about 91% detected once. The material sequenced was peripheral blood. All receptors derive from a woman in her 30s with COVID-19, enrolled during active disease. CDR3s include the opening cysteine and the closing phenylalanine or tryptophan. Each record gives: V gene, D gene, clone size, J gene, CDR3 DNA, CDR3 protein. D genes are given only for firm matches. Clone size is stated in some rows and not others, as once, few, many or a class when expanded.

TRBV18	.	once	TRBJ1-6	TGTGCCAGCTCACAGATCCGGGACACCGCCAATTCACCCCTCCACTTT	CASSQIRDTANSPLHF
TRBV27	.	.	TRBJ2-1	TGTGCCACCGGGACTCCGGGGCCAGTTGAGCAGTTCTTC	CATGTPGPVEQFF
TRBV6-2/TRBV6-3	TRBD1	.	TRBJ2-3	TGTGCCAGCAGTTCCCCGTCTGACAGGGGAGCAGATACGCAGTATTTT	CASSSPSDRGADTQYF
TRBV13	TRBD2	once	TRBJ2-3	TGTGCCAGCAGCCCGACTAGCGGGGGGGCCGGTGATACGCAGTATTTT	CASSPTSGGAGDTQYF
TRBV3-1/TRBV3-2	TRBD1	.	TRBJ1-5	TGTGCCAGCAGCCAGTTCAGGGGGCTTAATCAGCCCCAGCATTTT	CASSQFRGLNQPQHF
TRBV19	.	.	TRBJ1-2	TGTGCCAGTAGTTTCCAGGGGTATGGCTACACCTTC	CASSFQGYGYTF
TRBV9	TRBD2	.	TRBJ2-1	TGTGCCAGCAGGCCCGACCAGCGGGGAGACAATGAGCAGTTCTTC	CASRPDQRGDNEQFF
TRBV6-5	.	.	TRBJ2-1	TGTGCCAGCAGTTACCGACTAGTCTCAGGCTACAATGAGCAGTTCTTC	CASSYRLVSGYNEQFF
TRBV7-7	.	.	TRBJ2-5	TGTGCTAGCAGCTTAGCGGAGTCGAGGACCCAGTACTTC	CASSLAESRTQYF
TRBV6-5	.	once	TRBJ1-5	TGTGCCAGCAGGTTAAGGGGTGGAAGCAATCAGCCCCAGCATTTT	CASRLRGGSNQPQHF
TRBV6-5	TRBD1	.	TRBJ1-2	TGTGCCAGCAGTTACAGTGCAGGGGGCTACTATGGCTACACCTTC	CASSYSAGGYYGYTF
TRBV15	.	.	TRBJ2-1	TGTGCCACCAGCACCGAAGGTCCAGGGTGGGATGAGCAGTTCTTC	CATSTEGPGWDEQFF
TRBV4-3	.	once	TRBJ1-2	TGCGCCAGCAGCCCTCGGAGGGGGGAGGGCTATGGCTACACCTTC	CASSPRRGEGYGYTF
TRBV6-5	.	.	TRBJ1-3	TGTGCCAGCAGTTACTCTAACAGGAACTCTGGAAACACCATATATTTT	CASSYSNRNSGNTIYF
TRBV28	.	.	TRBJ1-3	TGTGCCAGCAGTAGTAGGGAGTTTGGGAACACCATATATTTT	CASSSREFGNTIYF
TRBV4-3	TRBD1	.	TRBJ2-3	TGCGCCAGCAGCCAGGACAGGGGGCCCGGCACAGATACGCAGTATTTT	CASSQDRGPGTDTQYF
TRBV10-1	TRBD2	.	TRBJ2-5	TGCGCCAGCAGTGAGGGTAGCGGGGGCCAAGAGACCCAGTACTTC	CASSEGSGGQETQYF
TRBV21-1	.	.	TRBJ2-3	TGTGCCAGCAGCCCAGGGACTAGCGGGAATGTGGGGACGCAGTATTTT	CASSPGTSGNVGTQYF
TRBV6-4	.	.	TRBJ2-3	TGTGCCAGCAGCGACGGGCCGTATGGTACGCAGTATTTT	CASSDGPYGTQYF
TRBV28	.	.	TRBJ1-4	TGTGCCAGCAGTTTGGCGGGAGCAACTAATGAAAAACTGTTTTTT	CASSLAGATNEKLFF
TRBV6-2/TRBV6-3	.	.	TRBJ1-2	TGTGCCAGCAGCCACGCCTCAGACTATGGCTACACCTTC	CASSHASDYGYTF
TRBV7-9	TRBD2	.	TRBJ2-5	TGTGCCAGCAGCTTCCACGGACTAGCGGGGGGAGGAGAGACCCAGTACTTC	CASSFHGLAGGGETQYF
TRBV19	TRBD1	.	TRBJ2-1	TGTGCCAGTAGTATTGTTGGGACAGGGGTTTGGGAGCAGTTCTTC	CASSIVGTGVWEQFF
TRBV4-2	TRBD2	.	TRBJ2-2	TGTGCCAGCAGCCAAGATAACAGCGGGGCGAACACCGGGGAGCTGTTTTTT	CASSQDNSGANTGELFF
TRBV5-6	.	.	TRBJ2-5	TGTGCCAGCAGCACTCCGACCCCGGCGGGGGAGACCCAGTACTTC	CASSTPTPAGETQYF
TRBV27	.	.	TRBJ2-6	TGTGCCAGCAGTTCCCGCGGGGACTCTGGGGCCAACGTCCTGACTTTC	CASSSRGDSGANVLTF
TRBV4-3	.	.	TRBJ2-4	TGCGCCAGCAGCCAAGATGCAGGGGCGCTAACCAAAAACATTCAGTACTTC	CASSQDAGALTKNIQYF
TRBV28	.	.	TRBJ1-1	TGTGCCAGCAGTTTAAGGGGCGGGACGAACACTGAAGCTTTCTTT	CASSLRGGTNTEAFF
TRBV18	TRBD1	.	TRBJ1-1	TGTGCCAGCTCAAAAGGACAGGGGGCGGGGTACACTGAAGCTTTCTTT	CASSKGQGAGYTEAFF
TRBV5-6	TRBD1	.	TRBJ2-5	TGTGCCAGCAGCTCACCGGGACAGGCCGAGACCCAGTACTTC	CASSSPGQAETQYF
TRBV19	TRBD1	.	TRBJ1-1	TGTGCCAGTAAAACAGGGGGCCTAAATATGAACACTGAAGCTTTCTTT	CASKTGGLNMNTEAFF
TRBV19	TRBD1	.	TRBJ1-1	TGTGCCAGTAGAACCCGGACAGGGGACATGAACACTGAAGCTTTCTTT	CASRTRTGDMNTEAFF
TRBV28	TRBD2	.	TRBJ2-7	TGTGCCAGCAGTCCAAGCCGACTAGCGGGGGGGTTTAGTACCTACGAGCAGTACTTC	CASSPSRLAGGFSTYEQYF
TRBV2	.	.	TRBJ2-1	TGTGCCAGCAGTGTACAGCCGAGCTCCTACAATGAGCAGTTCTTC	CASSVQPSSYNEQFF
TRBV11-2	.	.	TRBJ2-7	TGTGCCAGCAGCTTAGATCATCTAGGCTCCTACGAGCAGTACTTC	CASSLDHLGSYEQYF
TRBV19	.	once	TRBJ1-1	TGTGCCAGTAGTATCTTGTTGACTGAGATGAACACTGAAGCTTTCTTT	CASSILLTEMNTEAFF